Listed below are T cell receptor beta chains from one sample, sequenced in a study of blood T cell repertoires in COVID-19. Profiling relied on immunoSEQ multiplex PCR, and the TCRdb table lists in-frame clones only, not all of them. The sample includes roughly 100,000 clones, more than 75% seen only once; the top ten take around 11%. Sequenced input: peripheral blood. These receptors came from a human donor in a cohort sampled during active COVID-19. The CDR3 runs from the conserved cysteine through the conserved F or W. A D gene is named only where the DNA matches it firmly.

TRBJ1-5 TRBV2 . CASSEARTINQPQHF
TRBJ2-3 TRBV11-2 . CASSLDGGRDTQYF
TRBJ2-5 TRBV4-2 TRBD1 CASSQEYGQGAGETQYF
TRBJ2-7 TRBV7-8 . CASSFGGREQYF
TRBJ2-5 TRBV5-6 . CASSLTGRETQYF
TRBJ2-2 TRBV18 TRBD1 CASSPLRTGHGTGELFF
TRBJ1-3 TRBV5-1 . CASSPNAQDSGNTIYF
TRBJ1-1 TRBV11-2 . CASSLLRPPLDTEAFF
TRBJ1-5 TRBV28 . CASRIPGQQNQPQHF
TRBJ1-6 TRBV5-1 TRBD1 CASSLEGQKYFSPLHF
TRBJ2-3 TRBV27 . CASSLSYLTDTQYF
TRBJ2-7 TRBV7-2 TRBD2 CASSPQERGEQYF
TRBJ1-2 TRBV23-1 TRBD1 CASSQPGTGASEGYTF
TRBJ1-1 TRBV6-2/TRBV6-3 . CASSYGFRTEAFF
TRBJ2-7 TRBV30 . CAYQTENYEQYF
TRBJ1-2 TRBV28 . CASSFLSYGYTF
TRBJ1-1 TRBV6-6 . CASSYDTYTEAFF
TRBJ1-2 TRBV6-5 . CASSPERVRSYGYTF
TRBJ2-2 TRBV10-3 . CAISDRQSGELFF
TRBJ1-3 TRBV5-5 TRBD1 CASSSAGGASGNTIYF
TRBJ2-2 TRBV5-1 . CASSYNPPTQPGTGELFF
TRBJ1-5 TRBV6-5 . CASSLTAFWQPQHF
TRBJ1-1 TRBV11-3 TRBD1 CASSNTRTGTEAFF
TRBJ1-1 TRBV18 TRBD1 CASSPMGQGRANRNTEAFF
TRBJ2-1 TRBV10-2 TRBD2 CASIRTSGGVGNEQFF